These T cell receptor beta chains were read from a single sample in a study of blood T cells in healthy people across ages. TCRdb reanalysed the 5' RACE reads using MiXCR and keeps one entry per CDR3 protein. The repertoire includes 380,000 or so distinct CDR3 sequences, approximately 47% of them detected once, and around 50% sits in the top ten. Sample: blood. The receptors shown here come from a man aged 55 to 70 in good health. The CDR3 runs from the conserved cysteine through the conserved F or W. D genes are given only for firm matches. Size tells how often a clone was seen (once, few, many) or the class of an expanded clone, and some rows leave it out.

size,D,V,J,CDR3,DNA
few,NA,TRBV12-3/TRBV12-4,TRBJ1-2,CASSRQGKGYYGYTF,TGTGCCAGCAGTCGCCAGGGGAAAGGCTACTATGGCTACACCTTC
NA,NA,TRBV12-3/TRBV12-4,TRBJ2-3,CASSQNADTQYF,TGTGCCAGCAGTCAGAACGCAGATACGCAGTATTTT
NA,TRBD1,TRBV11-2,TRBJ1-2,CASSFLPGTGGEDNYGYTF,TGTGCCAGCAGCTTTTTGCCCGGGACAGGGGGCGAGGATAACTATGGCTACACCTTC
NA,TRBD1,TRBV4-1,TRBJ2-1,CASSQVGQGYNEQFF,TGCGCCAGCAGCCAAGTGGGACAGGGCTACAATGAGCAGTTCTTC
NA,NA,TRBV4-1,TRBJ2-5,CASSHWPGTAGDQETQYF,TGCGCCAGCAGCCATTGGCCAGGGACCGCTGGGGACCAAGAGACCCAGTACTTC
NA,NA,TRBV29-1,TRBJ2-1,CSGRGLVGEQFF,TGCAGCGGGAGAGGACTCGTAGGTGAGCAGTTCTTC
NA,NA,TRBV29-1,TRBJ1-2,CSVEVQLNYGYTF,TGCAGCGTTGAGGTTCAGTTGAACTATGGCTACACCTTC
few,TRBD2,TRBV20-1,TRBJ2-3,CSAQSGLAGFTDTQYF,TGCAGTGCTCAAAGCGGACTAGCGGGGTTCACAGATACGCAGTATTTT
NA,NA,TRBV7-2,TRBJ2-7,CASSPSPGQSYGQYF,TGTGCCAGCAGCCCGTCTCCCGGACAGTCCTACGGGCAGTACTTC
few,TRBD2,TRBV7-2,TRBJ2-7,CASSSLAGVGYEQYF,TGTGCCAGCAGCTCGCTAGCGGGAGTTGGCTACGAGCAGTACTTC
once,TRBD2,TRBV5-1,TRBJ2-1,CASKGTSKDEQFF,TGCGCCAGCAAAGGGACTAGCAAAGATGAGCAGTTCTTC
few,TRBD2,TRBV25-1,TRBJ2-3,CASSGGTSGVGTQYF,TGTGCCAGCAGTGGAGGGACTAGCGGGGTTGGTACGCAGTATTTT
NA,NA,TRBV3-1,TRBJ1-2,CASSQGGAEYGYTF,TGTGCCAGCAGCCAAGGGGGGGCGGAGTATGGCTACACCTTC
many,NA,TRBV29-1,TRBJ2-3,CSVGDWTSTDTQYF,TGCAGCGTGGGGGACTGGACTAGCACAGATACGCAGTATTTT
NA,NA,TRBV7-9,TRBJ1-1,CASSVGSLITEAFF,TGTGCCAGCAGCGTAGGGTCGTTGATCACTGAAGCTTTCTTT
NA,NA,TRBV7-9,TRBJ2-7,CASSSGRTYEQYF,TGTGCCAGCAGCTCGGGAAGAACCTACGAGCAGTACTTC
once,NA,TRBV11-2,TRBJ2-5,CASSRDSPQETQYF,TGTGCCAGCAGCCGAGACAGCCCGCAAGAGACCCAGTACTTC
NA,NA,TRBV5-1,TRBJ1-1,CASSLGSLNTEAFF,TGCGCCAGCAGCTTGGGCAGCTTGAACACTGAAGCTTTCTTT
once,NA,TRBV12-3/TRBV12-4,TRBJ2-7,CASTLRGSSYNEQYF,TGTGCCAGCACCCTACGGGGTAGCTCCTACAATGAGCAGTACTTC
once,NA,TRBV30,TRBJ2-1,CAWSTLAMGEQFF,TGTGCCTGGAGTACCCTAGCGATGGGTGAGCAGTTCTTC
NA,TRBD1,TRBV6-1,TRBJ2-6,CASTNAGQGVAGANVLTF,TGTGCCAGCACCAACGCGGGACAGGGGGTGGCTGGGGCCAACGTCCTGACTTTC
few,NA,TRBV5-1,TRBJ2-2,CASSWRGQGGELFF,TGCGCCAGCAGCTGGAGGGGGCAGGGCGGGGAGCTGTTTTTT
NA,NA,TRBV5-6,TRBJ2-3,CASSLDVGRRTDTQYF,TGTGCCAGCAGCTTGGATGTGGGGCGACGGACAGATACGCAGTATTTT
many,TRBD1,TRBV7-2,TRBJ2-7,CASSDGTGAYEQYF,TGTGCCAGCAGCGACGGGACAGGCGCCTACGAGCAGTACTTC